The 25 T cell receptor beta chains presented below share a single source sample, sequenced in a study of shared clonotypes between healthy human individuals. Repertoires were generated with immunoSEQ multiplex PCR, while TCRdb's copy carries only in-frame clones and drops some. The sample lists around 1.5 million clones, 95% to 99% occurring once. The source material was naive CD4+ T cells sorted from blood. Described subset: CD45RA+ positively selected. Every receptor here comes from a man aged 25 to 45 in good health.

The rearrangement joins TRBV7-2 to TRBJ2-2; D remains unclear. V was pared by 7 bases and J by 5 bases, with 17 bases between. The CDR3 length is 15 residues. Per germline, CDR1 SGHTA and CDR2 FQGNSA. The CDR3: CASTALLRQTGELFF. DNA of the CDR3: TGTGCCAGCACCGCACTGCTGCGGCAGACCGGGGAGCTGTTTTTT.

The J gene is TRBJ2-1, the V gene TRBV7-9; no firm D call. This CDR3 contains 10 residues. V lost 3 bases and J lost 10, with 4 bases in between. Germline V lookup: CDR1 SEHNR, CDR2 FQNEAQ (reference sequence). CDR3 DNA: TGTGCCAGCAGCTTGGTCGAGCAGTTCTTC. It specifies CASSLVEQFF.

With respect to this clone: Other DNA sequences of this sample code for an identical CDR3. The rearrangement uses TRBV28 and TRBJ2-7, with a possible D match to TRBD2 (6 bases). CDR3 size: 12 residues. Germline V gives CDR1 MDHEN, CDR2 SYDVKM. Between the trimmed V and J ends, which lost 6 bases and 1 base, there was a span of 7 bases. This CDR3 reads CASRGTSYEQYF. The CDR3 nucleotides read TGTGCCAGCAGGGGGACTTCCTACGAGCAGTACTTC.

J is TRBJ2-3 and V is TRBV27, with TRBD1 as a possible D gene (5 bases). Germline V gene lookup returns CDR1 MNHEY and CDR2 SMNVEV (reference sequence). The CDR3 has 14 amino acids. Trimming left V 5 bases short and J 4 bases short, with 13 bases between. The DNA of the CDR3 is TGTGCCAGCAGTGGGCAGGGTTTCGCAGATACGCAGTATTTT. It specifies CASSGQGFADTQYF.

The chain has TRBV2 and TRBJ2-2; 14 bases match TRBD2. Germline values: CDR1 SNHLY, CDR2 FYNNEI. CDR3 length equals 17 residues. The ends lost 6 bases at V and 3 bases at J; junction bases unmatched: 6. CDR3 coding DNA: TGTGCCAGCAGGCTTGGACTAGCGGGAGGATACACCGGGGAGCTGTTTTTT. Translation: CASRLGLAGGYTGELFF.

On this clone itself: The sample carries other DNA sequences with the same CDR3. This rearrangement joins TRBV5-1 to TRBJ2-7; D is perhaps TRBD1 (6 bases). The V gene lost 2 bases and the J gene lost 4 bases, with 10 bases spanning the gap. CDR3 length: 13 residues. The germline gives CDR1 SGHRS, CDR2 YFSETQ. CDR3 amino acids: CASSFAGAYEQYF. The CDR3 DNA sequence: TGCGCCAGCAGCTTCGCAGGGGCTTACGAGCAGTACTTC. The variable domain in full, completed from reference TRBV5-1 and TRBJ2-7, reads KAGVTQTPRYLIKTRGQQVTLSCSPISGHRSVSWYQQTPGQGLQFLFEYFSETQRNKGNFPGRFSGRQFSNSRSEMNVSTLELGDSALYLCASSFAGAYEQYFGPGTRLTVT.

This clone was observed a handful of times. This rearrangement joins TRBV5-1 to TRBJ2-5; 14 bases match TRBD2. CDR1 is SGHRS, CDR2 YFSETQ, per germline. This CDR3 comprises 16 residues. V gave up 4 bases and J gave up 3 bases; unmatched junction bases: 5. CDR3 protein: CASSTGLAGVEETQYF. The DNA of the CDR3 is TGCGCCAGCAGCACGGGACTAGCGGGAGTGGAAGAGACCCAGTACTTC.

The J gene is TRBJ2-1, the V gene TRBV27; 11 nucleotides agree with TRBD2. Germline V gene data show CDR1 as MNHEY and CDR2 as SMNVEV (reference sequence). V shed 2 bases and J 8 bases; nucleotides not matched to a gene: 5. The CDR3 extends over 15 amino acids. The CDR3 nucleotides read TGTGCCAGCAGTTTAAGGCCTAGCGGGAGGTATGAGCAGTTCTTC. It yields the protein CASSLRPSGRYEQFF.

The rearrangement links TRBV5-1 to TRBJ1-2, with no clear D. This CDR3 has 15 residues. V lost 0 bases and J 6 bases, leaving 15 bases between the germline ends. Germline V CDR1 and CDR2: SGHRS, YFSETQ. The CDR3 nucleotides read TGCGCCAGCAGCTTGGAGGGCAGGAATGTAGATGGCTACACCTTC. Encoded protein: CASSLEGRNVDGYTF. The whole variable domain, filled in from reference TRBV5-1 and TRBJ1-2, reads KAGVTQTPRYLIKTRGQQVTLSCSPISGHRSVSWYQQTPGQGLQFLFEYFSETQRNKGNFPGRFSGRQFSNSRSEMNVSTLELGDSALYLCASSLEGRNVDGYTFGSGTRLTVV.

This clone appeared once. The V gene is TRBV5-1, the J gene TRBJ1-3, with 11 bases aligning to TRBD1. The CDR3 sequence is 18 residues long. V gave up 0 bases and J gave up 2 bases; unmatched junction bases: 7. From germline, CDR1 is SGHRS and CDR2 YFSETQ. CDR3 nucleotide sequence: TGCGCCAGCAGCTTGGCCACTTTGGGACAGGGGGCTGGAAACACCATATATTTT. This codes for CASSLATLGQGAGNTIYF.

Note on this clone: The same CDR3 is also encoded by other DNA sequences in this sample. The V gene is TRBV5-1, the J gene TRBJ2-1; 10 nucleotides match TRBD2. This CDR3 contains 15 residues. With V trimmed by 0 bases and J by 8 bases, 5 bases remained unmatched. CDR1 is SGHRS and CDR2 is YFSETQ in the germline V gene. CDR3 sequence (DNA): TGCGCCAGCAGCTTGGGCCTAGCGGGAGTGGATGAGCAGTTCTTC. It translates to CASSLGLAGVDEQFF.

The chain recombines TRBV7-9 with TRBJ2-1; no clear D. Trimming left V 5 bases short and J 10 bases short, with 12 bases between. The CDR3 is made up of 12 amino acids. Germline V gives CDR1 SEHNR, CDR2 FQNEAQ (reference sequence). CDR3 protein: CASSNTQNEQFF. The CDR3 DNA is TGTGCCAGCAGCAATACGCAGAACGAGCAGTTCTTC.

The chain links TRBV14 to TRBJ1-1; no definite D call. Germline values: CDR1 SGHDN, CDR2 FVKESK. V gave up 0 bases and J gave up 3 bases, with 8 bases separating them. The CDR3 is made up of 14 amino acids. DNA for the CDR3: TGTGCCAGCAGCCAAGATTCTGGTTACACTGAAGCTTTCTTT. Translation: CASSQDSGYTEAFF.

The chain uses TRBV18 and TRBJ2-7; D perhaps matches TRBD1 (5 bases). Trimming left V 4 bases short and J 2 bases short, with 9 bases between. The CDR3 is 13 amino acids. Germline assignment: CDR1 KGHSH and CDR2 LQKENI. CDR3 sequence (DNA): TGTGCCAGCTCACAAAAACAGGCCTACGAGCAGTACTTC. Amino acids: CASSQKQAYEQYF.

The chain couples TRBV7-2 to TRBJ1-5; D unresolved. V lost 8 bases, J lost 0 bases, and 5 bases lay in between. Looked up from germline, CDR1 is SGHTA and CDR2 is FQGNSA. The CDR3 runs to 12 residues. The CDR3 DNA is TGTGCCAGCGGATATAGCAATCAGCCCCAGCATTTT. The encoded protein is CASGYSNQPQHF.

The chain combines TRBV5-1 with TRBJ1-2; perhaps TRBD1 as D (5 bases). CDR1 and CDR2 from the germline V gene are SGHRS and YFSETQ. CDR3 size: 13 residues. Trimming stripped 4 bases from V and 4 bases from J, with 11 bases between. The CDR3 nucleotides read TGCGCCAGCAGCACGGGACCGACCTATGGCTACACCTTC. This codes for CASSTGPTYGYTF.

This clone was observed a handful of times. Other DNA sequences of this sample code for an identical CDR3. This sequence joins TRBV5-1 and TRBJ1-2, with D perhaps matching TRBD1 (5 bases). Germline loops: CDR1 SGHRS, CDR2 YFSETQ. Trimming took 0 bases from V and 4 from J, leaving 7 bases between them. The length of the CDR3 is 13 residues. The CDR3 region has the DNA TGCGCCAGCAGCTTGGGACAGCTCTATGGCTACACCTTC. This codes for CASSLGQLYGYTF.

V and J are TRBV5-6 and TRBJ2-7, with TRBD2 matching 7 bases. This CDR3 contains 15 residues. With 4 bases clipped from V and 3 bases from J, the junction kept 10 bases outside the gene matches. Germline CDR1 and CDR2: SGHDT and YYEEEE. The CDR3 coding sequence is TGTGCCAGCAGCCCCGCTTCCGGCGGGAGCTACGAGCAGTACTTC. Amino acids: CASSPASGGSYEQYF.

The J gene is TRBJ2-1, the V gene TRBV19, with TRBD2 matching 8 bases. The CDR3 length is 15 residues. V shed 7 bases, J shed 6 bases, and the junction held 11 bases outside the gene matches. Germline-derived CDR1 and CDR2 are LNHDA and SQIVND (reference sequence). DNA for the CDR3: TGTGCCAGTAATTCCCCGGCGGGAGGATTCAATGAGCAGTTCTTC. It yields the protein CASNSPAGGFNEQFF. The whole variable domain, filled in from reference TRBV19 and TRBJ2-1, reads DGGITQSPKYLFRKEGQNVTLSCEQNLNHDAMYWYRQDPGQGLRLIYYSQIVNDFQKGDIAEGYSVSREKKESFPLTVTSAQKNPTAFYLCASNSPAGGFNEQFFGPGTRLTVL.

The chain recombines TRBV29-1 with TRBJ2-3; the match to TRBD2 covers 10 bases. The CDR3 spans 13 residues. Germline V gene lookup returns CDR1 SQVTM and CDR2 ANQGSEA. Trimming removed 7 bases from V and 4 bases from J; junction bases left unmatched: 5. CDR3 DNA: TGCAGCGGCGACCTAGCGGGAGCAGATACGCAGTATTTT. Translation: CSGDLAGADTQYF.

The chain carries TRBV5-4 and TRBJ2-7, with TRBD2 matching over 7 bases. The CDR3 has 17 amino acids. CDR1 SGHNT and CDR2 YYREEE come from the germline V gene (reference sequence). Trimming cost V 0 bases and J 5 bases; bases outside gene matches: 14. CDR3 sequence reads: CASSLVALQRDGDEQYF. CDR3 sequence (DNA): TGTGCCAGCAGCTTGGTAGCCCTCCAGCGGGATGGGGACGAGCAGTACTTC.

The rearrangement links TRBV5-1 to TRBJ1-1; maybe TRBD1 (6 bases). The ends were cut back, 1 base at V and 1 base at J, with 8 bases in the middle. The germline CDR1 and CDR2 sequences are SGHRS and YFSETQ. This CDR3 is 14 amino acids long. As DNA, the CDR3 is TGCGCCAGCAGCTTGCCGGGACAGAACACTGAAGCTTTCTTT. Translated, it gives CASSLPGQNTEAFF.

This clone showed up just once. The CDR3 coding sequence is TGTGCCAGCAGTTTATTAGCAGGGTCTATGGATACGCAGTATTTT. Protein: CASSLLAGSMDTQYF. This chain uses TRBV28 with TRBJ2-3, with D tentatively TRBD1 (5 bases). The CDR3 spans 15 residues. Germline assignment: CDR1 MDHEN and CDR2 SYDVKM. The V end was cut by 1 base, the J end by 6 bases, with 14 bases between.

The chain has TRBV7-8 and TRBJ2-7; no reliable D call. This CDR3 is 14 amino acids long. Trimming stripped 1 base from V and 2 bases from J, with 9 bases between. Per germline, CDR1 SGHVS and CDR2 FQNEAQ. The CDR3 loop is CASSLEGQTYEQYF. The CDR3 nucleotides read TGTGCCAGCAGCTTAGAGGGCCAGACCTACGAGCAGTACTTC.

The V call is TRBV5-1, the J call TRBJ2-5, with 9 bases fitting TRBD2. Unmatched junction bases numbered 18, after V lost 0 bases and J lost 3 bases. CDR3 length: 20 residues. In germline, CDR1 is SGHRS, CDR2 YFSETQ. The CDR3 spells CASSLAALLAGPPRKETQYF. In DNA form, the CDR3 reads TGCGCCAGCAGCTTGGCCGCGCTACTAGCGGGCCCCCCCCGCAAAGAGACCCAGTACTTC.